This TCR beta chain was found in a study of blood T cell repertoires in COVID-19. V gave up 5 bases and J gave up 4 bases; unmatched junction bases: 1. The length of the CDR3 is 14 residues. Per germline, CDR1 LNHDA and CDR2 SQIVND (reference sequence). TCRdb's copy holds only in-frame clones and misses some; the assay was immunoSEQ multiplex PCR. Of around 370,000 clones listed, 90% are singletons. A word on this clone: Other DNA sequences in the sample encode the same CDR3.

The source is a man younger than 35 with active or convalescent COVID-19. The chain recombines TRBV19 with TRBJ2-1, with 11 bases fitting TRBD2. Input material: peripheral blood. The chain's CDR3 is CASSRTSGYNEQFF. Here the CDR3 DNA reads TGTGCCAGTAGTCGGACTAGCGGGTACAATGAGCAGTTCTTC.